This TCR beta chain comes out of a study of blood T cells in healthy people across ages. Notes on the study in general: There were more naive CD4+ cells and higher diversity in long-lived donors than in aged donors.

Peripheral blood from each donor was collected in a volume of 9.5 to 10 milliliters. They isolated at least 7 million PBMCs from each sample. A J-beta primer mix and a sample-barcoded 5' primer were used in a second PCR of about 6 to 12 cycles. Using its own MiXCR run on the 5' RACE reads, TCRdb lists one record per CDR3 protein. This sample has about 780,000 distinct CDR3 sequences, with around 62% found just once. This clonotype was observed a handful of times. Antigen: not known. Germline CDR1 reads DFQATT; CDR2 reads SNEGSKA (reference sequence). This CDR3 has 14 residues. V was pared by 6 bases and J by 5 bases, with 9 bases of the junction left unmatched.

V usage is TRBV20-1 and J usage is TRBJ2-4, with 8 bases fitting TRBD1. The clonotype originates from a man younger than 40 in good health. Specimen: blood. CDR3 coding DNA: TGCAGTGCAACCGGGACAGGAAGGGAAAACATTCAGTACTTC. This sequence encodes CSATGTGRENIQYF.